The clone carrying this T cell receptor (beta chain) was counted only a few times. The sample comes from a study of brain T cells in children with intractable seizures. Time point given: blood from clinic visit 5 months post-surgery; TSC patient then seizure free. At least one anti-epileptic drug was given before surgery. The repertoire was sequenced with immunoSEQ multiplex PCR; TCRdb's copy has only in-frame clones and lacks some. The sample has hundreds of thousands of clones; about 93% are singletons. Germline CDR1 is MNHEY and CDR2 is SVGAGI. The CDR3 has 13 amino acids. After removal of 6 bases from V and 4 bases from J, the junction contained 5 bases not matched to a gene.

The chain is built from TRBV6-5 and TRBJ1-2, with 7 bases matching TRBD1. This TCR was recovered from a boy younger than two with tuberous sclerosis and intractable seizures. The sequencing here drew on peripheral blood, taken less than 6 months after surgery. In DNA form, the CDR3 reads TGTGCCAGCAGCCGGGACAGCTCCTATGGCTACACCTTC. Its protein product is CASSRDSSYGYTF.